Sequencing of this T cell receptor (beta chain) was carried out in a study of cytotoxic CD8 clonotypes in ibrutinib-treated CLL. Study as a whole: Included were about a dozen relapsed/refractory and over 14 treatment-naive patients, of whom around 17 were IGHV unmutated. The study, taken as a whole, reports: Under treatment, the uncommon public clonotypes either contracted or remained stable.

This clone came up a few times. What it binds is not known. Sequencing used immunoSEQ multiplex PCR; TCRdb keeps in-frame clones, though not all of them. The sample carries about 84,000 clones, around 83% recorded once. Specimen: PBMCs, collected before ibrutinib treatment. The receptor's source is a human donor with chronic lymphocytic leukemia.

This chain's CDR3 is CASSGRAGDQPQHF. CDR3 coding DNA: TGTGCCAGCAGTGGAAGGGCAGGAGATCAGCCCCAGCATTTT. The J gene is TRBJ1-5, the V gene TRBV2; D unresolved. The V and J ends lost 4 bases and 5 bases respectively, with 12 bases between them. The CDR3 is 14 amino acids. Per the germline V gene, CDR1 is SNHLY and CDR2 is FYNNEI. Full variable domain (missing parts from reference TRBV2 and TRBJ1-5): EPEVTQTPSHQVTQMGQEVILRCVPISNHLYFYWYRQILGQKVEFLVSFYNNEISEKSEIFDDQFSVERPDGSNFTLKIRSTKLEDSAMYFCASSGRAGDQPQHFGDGTRLSIL.